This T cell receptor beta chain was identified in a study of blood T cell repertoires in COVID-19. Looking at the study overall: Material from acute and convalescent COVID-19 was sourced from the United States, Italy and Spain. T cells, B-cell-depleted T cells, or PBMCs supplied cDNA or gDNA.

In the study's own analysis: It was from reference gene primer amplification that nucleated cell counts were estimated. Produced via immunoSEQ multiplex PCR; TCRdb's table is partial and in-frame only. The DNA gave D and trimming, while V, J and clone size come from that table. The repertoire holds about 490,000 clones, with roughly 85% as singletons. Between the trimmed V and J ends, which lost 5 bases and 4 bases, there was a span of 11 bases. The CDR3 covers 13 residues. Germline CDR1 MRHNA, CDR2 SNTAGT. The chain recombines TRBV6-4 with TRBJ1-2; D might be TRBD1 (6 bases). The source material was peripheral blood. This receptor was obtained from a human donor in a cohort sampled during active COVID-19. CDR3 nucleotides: TGTGCCAGCAGTCCGACAGGCCTCTATGGCTACACCTTC. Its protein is CASSPTGLYGYTF.